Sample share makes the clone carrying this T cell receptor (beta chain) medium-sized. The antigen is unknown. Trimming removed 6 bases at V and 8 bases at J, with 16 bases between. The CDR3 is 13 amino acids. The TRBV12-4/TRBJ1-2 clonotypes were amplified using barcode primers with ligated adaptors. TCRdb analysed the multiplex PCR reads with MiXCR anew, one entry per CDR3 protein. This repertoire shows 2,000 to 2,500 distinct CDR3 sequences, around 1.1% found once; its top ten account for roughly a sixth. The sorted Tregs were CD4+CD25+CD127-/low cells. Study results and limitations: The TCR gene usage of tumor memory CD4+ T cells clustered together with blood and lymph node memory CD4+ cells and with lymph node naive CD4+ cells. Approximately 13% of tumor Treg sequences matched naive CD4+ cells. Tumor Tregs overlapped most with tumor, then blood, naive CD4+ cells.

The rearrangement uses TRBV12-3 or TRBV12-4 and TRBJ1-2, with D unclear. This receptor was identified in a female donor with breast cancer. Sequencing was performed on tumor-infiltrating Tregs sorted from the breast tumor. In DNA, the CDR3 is TGTGCCAGCAGATCCACGGGGTCGGCGGGCTACACCTTC. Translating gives CASRSTGSAGYTF.